The rows below give T cell receptor beta chains drawn from one sample of a study of human T cells and chemical hapten exposure. From the RACE reads, TCRdb called clonotypes with MiXCR, one entry per CDR3 protein. The data hold roughly 110,000 distinct CDR3 sequences, with roughly an eighth observed a single time. Sequences were derived from whole blood, sampled in connection with sensitization to the hapten diphenylcyclopropenone (DPC). The receptors were gathered from a woman aged 50 to 60 with alopecia areata. Some clones in this sample may be carry-over from other donors' samples. CDR3s include the opening cysteine and the closing phenylalanine or tryptophan. Fields, in order: J gene, clone size, CDR3 length, V gene, D gene, CDR3 DNA, CDR3 protein. D genes are given only for firm matches. Expanded clones get a size class; other rows say once, few or many, or leave the size out.

J gene: TRBJ2-3
clone size: -
CDR3 length: 17
V gene: TRBV3-1
D gene: TRBD1
CDR3 DNA: TGTGCCAGCAGCCCCGGCGAGGGCAGGGGGCCCACAGATACGCAGTATTTT
CDR3 protein: CASSPGEGRGPTDTQYF

J gene: TRBJ2-5
clone size: many
CDR3 length: 16
V gene: TRBV5-5
D gene: TRBD2
CDR3 DNA: TGTGCCAGCAGCTTGGCTCTTACTAGCGGGCAAGAGACCCAGTACTTC
CDR3 protein: CASSLALTSGQETQYF

J gene: TRBJ2-5
clone size: many
CDR3 length: 12
V gene: TRBV29-1
D gene: -
CDR3 DNA: TGCAGCGCTTCGGGGCTCCAAGAGACCCAGTACTTC
CDR3 protein: CSASGLQETQYF

J gene: TRBJ1-2
clone size: few
CDR3 length: 16
V gene: TRBV28
D gene: -
CDR3 DNA: TGTGCCAGCAGTCGCCAGACTTCGACCGTCCCAAATGGCTACACCTTC
CDR3 protein: CASSRQTSTVPNGYTF

J gene: TRBJ2-7
clone size: -
CDR3 length: 17
V gene: TRBV7-9
D gene: TRBD2
CDR3 DNA: TGTGCCAGCAGCCCCCGATGGGCTAGCGGCATCTCCTACGAGCAGTACTTC
CDR3 protein: CASSPRWASGISYEQYF

J gene: TRBJ2-3
clone size: many
CDR3 length: 13
V gene: TRBV6-2/TRBV6-3
D gene: -
CDR3 DNA: TGTGCCAGCAGTTACGTCGGGGGAGATACGCAGTATTTT
CDR3 protein: CASSYVGGDTQYF

J gene: TRBJ2-7
clone size: many
CDR3 length: 16
V gene: TRBV7-2
D gene: TRBD2
CDR3 DNA: TGTGCCAGCAGCTCGAGTCTAGCGGGAGCGCGCTGGGAGCAGTACTTC
CDR3 protein: CASSSSLAGARWEQYF

J gene: TRBJ2-4
clone size: many
CDR3 length: 18
V gene: TRBV12-3/TRBV12-4
D gene: -
CDR3 DNA: TGTGCCAGCAGTTTTGGGTCGGCCGGAGGGTTAGCCAAAAACATTCAGTACTTC
CDR3 protein: CASSFGSAGGLAKNIQYF

J gene: TRBJ2-7
clone size: few
CDR3 length: 18
V gene: TRBV5-8
D gene: TRBD2
CDR3 DNA: TGTGCCAGCATCAAGGTCAACATGGCGGGGGGTACGAACTACGAGCAGTACTTC
CDR3 protein: CASIKVNMAGGTNYEQYF

J gene: TRBJ2-7
clone size: -
CDR3 length: 13
V gene: TRBV20-1
D gene: TRBD2
CDR3 DNA: TGCAGTGCCCCCCCAGCGGGAGAAGGCGAGCAGTACTTC
CDR3 protein: CSAPPAGEGEQYF

J gene: TRBJ1-5
clone size: -
CDR3 length: 12
V gene: TRBV2
D gene: -
CDR3 DNA: TGTGCCAGCACGGCAGGTCAGCAGCCCCAGCATTTT
CDR3 protein: CASTAGQQPQHF

J gene: TRBJ2-3
clone size: many
CDR3 length: 16
V gene: TRBV6-1
D gene: TRBD2
CDR3 DNA: TGTGCCAGCAGTGAGGGGGCGGGGGGGCCCGCAGATACGCAGTATTTT
CDR3 protein: CASSEGAGGPADTQYF

J gene: TRBJ1-5
clone size: -
CDR3 length: 13
V gene: TRBV6-6
D gene: -
CDR3 DNA: TGTGCCAGCAGTCTCCCGGGGGCTCAGCCCCAGCATTTT
CDR3 protein: CASSLPGAQPQHF

J gene: TRBJ1-1
clone size: -
CDR3 length: 12
V gene: TRBV11-2
D gene: -
CDR3 DNA: TGTGCCAGCAGGTCAGGGGCTACTGAAGCTTTCTTT
CDR3 protein: CASRSGATEAFF

J gene: TRBJ1-1
clone size: once
CDR3 length: 16
V gene: TRBV6-1
D gene: -
CDR3 DNA: TGTGCCAGCAGTGCGACGGACAAGGGGGAGGTTACTGAAGCTTTCTTT
CDR3 protein: CASSATDKGEVTEAFF

J gene: TRBJ2-1
clone size: many
CDR3 length: 12
V gene: TRBV2
D gene: -
CDR3 DNA: TGTGCCAGCAGTGGACAGTACAATGAGCAGTTCTTC
CDR3 protein: CASSGQYNEQFF

J gene: TRBJ2-6
clone size: few
CDR3 length: 17
V gene: TRBV28
D gene: -
CDR3 DNA: TGTGCCAGCAGTCCTCAGGGGACCCCGCGTGGGGCCAACGTCCTGACTTTC
CDR3 protein: CASSPQGTPRGANVLTF

J gene: TRBJ1-4
clone size: few
CDR3 length: 16
V gene: TRBV24-1
D gene: -
CDR3 DNA: TGTGCCACCAGTGATCCTGCTTTAGCGGGGGATGAAAAACTGTTTTTT
CDR3 protein: CATSDPALAGDEKLFF

J gene: TRBJ2-3
clone size: few
CDR3 length: 17
V gene: TRBV7-6
D gene: TRBD2
CDR3 DNA: TGTGCCAGCAGCCAAGGAGGGACTAGCGCCCCCACAGATACGCAGTATTTT
CDR3 protein: CASSQGGTSAPTDTQYF

J gene: TRBJ2-5
clone size: few
CDR3 length: 14
V gene: TRBV6-2/TRBV6-3
D gene: TRBD1
CDR3 DNA: TGTGCCAGCAGCCAACAGGGGTACTTCGAGACCCAGTACTTC
CDR3 protein: CASSQQGYFETQYF